These 10 T cell receptor beta chains came from one sample sequenced in a study of cytomegalovirus exposure and HLA in healthy donors. The repertoire was sequenced with immunoSEQ multiplex PCR; TCRdb's copy has only in-frame clones and lacks some. Of about 260,000 clones in the sample, less than 95% are singletons; the top ten hold 3.1%. The specimen was PBMCs. Receptor source: a woman in her twenties or thirties in good health and CMV-seronegative.

This clone was counted a single time. The rearrangement links TRBV9 to TRBJ2-1; 7 bases agree with TRBD2. The length of the CDR3 is 15 residues. Unmatched junction bases numbered 4, after V lost 0 bases and J lost 4 bases. The V gene's germline CDR1 is SGDLS and CDR2 YYNGEE. The CDR3, as DNA: TGTGCCAGCAGCGTAGACGGCGGGAGTTACAATGAGCAGTTCTTC. This encodes CASSVDGGSYNEQFF.

The genes are TRBV4-2 and TRBJ2-7, with a tentative D call TRBD1 (6 bases). In germline, CDR1 is LGHNA, CDR2 YNFKEQ. With 1 base removed from V and 2 bases from J, the gap between germline ends came to 15 bases. This CDR3 comprises 16 residues. CDR3 residues: CASSQGIQGLTYEQYF. CDR3 nucleotides: TGTGCCAGCAGCCAAGGTATCCAGGGGCTAACCTACGAGCAGTACTTC.

This rearrangement joins TRBV7-8 to TRBJ1-1; no reliable D call. The germline V gene has CDR1 SGHVS and CDR2 FQNEAQ. CDR3 length equals 13 residues. V lost 1 base and J 6 bases, leaving 9 bases between the germline ends. This CDR3 is CASSLVIKAEAFF. In DNA, the CDR3 is TGTGCCAGCAGCTTAGTTATAAAGGCTGAAGCTTTCTTT.

This chain links TRBV18 with TRBJ2-2, with 10 bases identical to TRBD2. The junction had 9 bases not matched to a gene; V was cut back by 3 bases and J by 5 bases. Germline CDR1 reads KGHSH; CDR2 reads LQKENI. This CDR3 contains 17 residues. The chain's CDR3 is CASSPIEAGGQTGELFF. The CDR3 DNA sequence: TGTGCCAGCTCACCGATAGAAGCGGGAGGGCAGACCGGGGAGCTGTTTTTT.

This clone was picked up one time. The chain recombines TRBV6-4 with TRBJ2-6, with 8 bases identical to TRBD1. Germline V gene sequence: CDR1 MRHNA, CDR2 SNTAGT. Losses at the gene ends were 4 bases for V and 2 bases for J; bases not matched to a gene: 10. The CDR3 is made up of 18 amino acids. The CDR3 protein is CASSARSTGEAGANVLTF. In DNA form, the CDR3 reads TGTGCCAGCAGTGCCCGCTCGACAGGGGAGGCTGGGGCCAACGTCCTGACTTTC.

V gene TRBV2 combines with J gene TRBJ2-6; no clear D gene. The CDR3 runs to 18 residues. Germline CDR1 is SNHLY and CDR2 is FYNNEI. With 2 bases removed from V and 5 bases from J, the gap between germline ends came to 19 bases. The CDR3 loop is CASSECAPIQSRANVLTF. The CDR3 DNA reads TGTGCCAGCAGTGAATGTGCTCCGATACAAAGTCGGGCCAACGTCCTGACTTTC.

V and J are TRBV27 and TRBJ2-1, with 14 bases lining up with TRBD2. The V segment lost 1 base and the J segment 9 bases; nucleotides outside the gene matches: 5. Germline V gene lookup returns CDR1 MNHEY and CDR2 SMNVEV (reference sequence). The CDR3 is made up of 16 amino acids. The CDR3 reads CASSLLGTSGRGEQFF. In DNA, the CDR3 is TGTGCCAGCAGTTTATTGGGGACTAGCGGGAGAGGTGAGCAGTTCTTC.

The rearrangement joins TRBV27 to TRBJ2-1, with 8 bases that match TRBD2. The CDR3 covers 15 residues. After removal of 2 bases from V and 4 bases from J, the junction contained 4 bases not matched to a gene. CDR1 and CDR2 (germline): MNHEY, SMNVEV (reference sequence). CDR3 sequence reads: CASSLALAGYNEQFF. The CDR3 bases are TGTGCCAGCAGTTTAGCGCTAGCGGGTTACAATGAGCAGTTCTTC.

In this sample, this clone turned up once. The V call is TRBV7-8, the J call TRBJ2-7, with D unresolved. V lost 1 base to trimming and J lost 1 base, with 11 bases between them. The CDR3 spans 15 residues. CDR1 is SGHVS, CDR2 FQNEAQ, per germline. The CDR3 reads CASSLDPGPSYEQYF. As DNA, the CDR3 is TGTGCCAGCAGCTTAGATCCAGGCCCTTCCTACGAGCAGTACTTC.

The chain links TRBV28 to TRBJ2-1, with TRBD1 identical over 7 bases. The CDR3 sequence is 15 residues long. CDR1 and CDR2 (germline): MDHEN, SYDVKM. V shed 3 bases, J shed 4 bases, and the junction held 6 bases outside the gene matches. As DNA, the CDR3 is TGTGCCAGCAGTTTCAGCAGGGGGATTTACAATGAGCAGTTCTTC. It yields the protein CASSFSRGIYNEQFF.